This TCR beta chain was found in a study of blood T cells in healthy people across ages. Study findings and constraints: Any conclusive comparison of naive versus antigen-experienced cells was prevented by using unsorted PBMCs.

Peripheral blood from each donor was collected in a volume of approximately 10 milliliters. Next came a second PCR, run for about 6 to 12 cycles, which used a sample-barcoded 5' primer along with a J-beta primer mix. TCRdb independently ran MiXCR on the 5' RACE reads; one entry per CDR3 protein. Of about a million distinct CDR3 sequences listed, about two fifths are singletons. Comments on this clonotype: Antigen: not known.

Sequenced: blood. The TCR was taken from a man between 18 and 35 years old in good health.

This CDR3 is CASSGAVLYEQYF. The DNA for the CDR3 is TGTGCCAGCAGCGGTGCGGTCCTCTACGAGCAGTACTTC. The J gene is TRBJ2-7, the V gene TRBV9; D unresolved. Looked up from germline, CDR1 is SGDLS and CDR2 is YYNGEE. This CDR3 contains 13 residues. Trimming cost V 3 bases and J 3 bases, with 10 bases left between them.